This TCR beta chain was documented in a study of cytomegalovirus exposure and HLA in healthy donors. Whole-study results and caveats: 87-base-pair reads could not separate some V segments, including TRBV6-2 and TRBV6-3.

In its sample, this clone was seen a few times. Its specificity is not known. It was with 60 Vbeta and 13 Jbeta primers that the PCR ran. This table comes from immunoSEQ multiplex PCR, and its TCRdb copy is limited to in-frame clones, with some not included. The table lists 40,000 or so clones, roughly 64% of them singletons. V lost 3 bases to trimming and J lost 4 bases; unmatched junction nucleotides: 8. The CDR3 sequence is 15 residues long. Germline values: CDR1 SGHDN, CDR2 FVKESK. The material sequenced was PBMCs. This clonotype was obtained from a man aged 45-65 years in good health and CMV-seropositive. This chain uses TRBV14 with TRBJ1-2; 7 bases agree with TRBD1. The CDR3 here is CASSHDGTDIYGYTF. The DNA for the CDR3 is TGTGCCAGCAGCCATGATGGGACAGATATCTATGGCTACACCTTC.